The rows below give T cell receptor beta chains drawn from one sample of a study of T cell responses to AZD1222 COVID-19 vaccine. Sequenced by immunoSEQ multiplex PCR; TCRdb stores in-frame clones only, minus some. The sample holds 150,000 to 200,000 clones, roughly 92% seen once. Sequenced here: peripheral blood, sampled 28 days after the second AZD1222 dose. These receptors originate from an adult who received the AZD1222 COVID-19 vaccine. The CDR3 runs from the conserved cysteine through the conserved F or W. Each record gives: CDR3 protein, CDR3 DNA, clone size, V gene, J gene, D gene. A D gene is named only where the DNA matches it firmly. Part of the rows lack a size; the others show once, few, many or a class for expanded clones.

CDR3aa: CSASGRGRAYEQYF
CDR3nt: TGCAGTGCTAGTGGGAGGGGACGCGCCTACGAGCAGTACTTC
abundance: -
v_gene: TRBV20-1
j_gene: TRBJ2-7
d_gene: TRBD2

CDR3aa: CASSQFTSNTEAFF
CDR3nt: TGTGCCAGCAGCCAATTTACGTCAAACACTGAAGCTTTCTTT
abundance: -
v_gene: TRBV3-1/TRBV3-2
j_gene: TRBJ1-1
d_gene: -

CDR3aa: CASSPGAGRMSPNEQYF
CDR3nt: TGTGCCAGCTCACCAGGGGCGGGGAGGATGTCTCCTAACGAGCAGTACTTC
abundance: -
v_gene: TRBV18
j_gene: TRBJ2-7
d_gene: -

CDR3aa: CASTSMTGLLTAF
CDR3nt: TGTGCCAGCACCTCGATGACAGGGCTTCTTACGGCCTTC
abundance: -
v_gene: TRBV9
j_gene: TRBJ1-2
d_gene: TRBD1

CDR3aa: CASSLGQGTEAFF
CDR3nt: TGTGCCAGCAGCTTGGGACAGGGGACTGAAGCTTTCTTT
abundance: -
v_gene: TRBV11-1
j_gene: TRBJ1-1
d_gene: TRBD1

CDR3aa: CASRDRGDAPLHF
CDR3nt: TGTGCCAGCAGGGACAGGGGTGACGCACCCCTCCACTTT
abundance: -
v_gene: TRBV12-3/TRBV12-4
j_gene: TRBJ1-6
d_gene: TRBD1

CDR3aa: CASSLVSRGGETQYF
CDR3nt: TGTGCCAGCAGCTTAGTCTCCAGGGGTGGAGAGACCCAGTACTTC
abundance: -
v_gene: TRBV7-2
j_gene: TRBJ2-5
d_gene: -

CDR3aa: CASSLSRDPNYGYTF
CDR3nt: TGTGCCAGCAGCTTATCCAGGGATCCTAACTATGGCTACACCTTC
abundance: -
v_gene: TRBV7-9
j_gene: TRBJ1-2
d_gene: -

CDR3aa: CASSTRDRDPGYTF
CDR3nt: TGTGCCAGCAGCACCCGGGACAGGGACCCCGGCTACACCTTC
abundance: -
v_gene: TRBV7-2
j_gene: TRBJ1-2
d_gene: TRBD1

CDR3aa: CASSHAGRRRYGYTF
CDR3nt: TGCGCCAGCAGCCATGCAGGGCGGAGGAGGTATGGCTACACCTTC
abundance: -
v_gene: TRBV4-3
j_gene: TRBJ1-2
d_gene: -

CDR3aa: CASSQGLEYTGELFF
CDR3nt: TGCGCCAGCAGCCAAGGGCTAGAGTACACCGGGGAGCTGTTTTTT
abundance: -
v_gene: TRBV4-3
j_gene: TRBJ2-2
d_gene: -

CDR3aa: CASSVVGVGDEQFF
CDR3nt: TGTGCCAGCAGTGTAGTGGGAGTCGGGGATGAGCAGTTCTTC
abundance: -
v_gene: TRBV25-1
j_gene: TRBJ2-1
d_gene: -

CDR3aa: CASSLAGGNEQFF
CDR3nt: TGTGCCAGCAGTCTAGCGGGAGGGAATGAGCAGTTCTTC
abundance: -
v_gene: TRBV12-3/TRBV12-4
j_gene: TRBJ2-1
d_gene: TRBD2

CDR3aa: CSASGGRYNEQFF
CDR3nt: TGCAGCGCGTCAGGGGGCAGGTACAATGAGCAGTTCTTC
abundance: once
v_gene: TRBV29-1
j_gene: TRBJ2-1
d_gene: TRBD1

CDR3aa: CASSSPRGSPYEQYF
CDR3nt: TGTGCCAGCAGCTCCCCCAGGGGGTCACCCTACGAGCAGTACTTC
abundance: -
v_gene: TRBV7-2
j_gene: TRBJ2-7
d_gene: TRBD1

CDR3aa: CASSLEGNGYTF
CDR3nt: TGTGCCAGCAGCCTGGAGGGTAACGGCTACACCTTC
abundance: -
v_gene: TRBV2
j_gene: TRBJ1-2
d_gene: -

CDR3aa: CASSLAASGGTDTQYF
CDR3nt: TGTGCTAGCAGCTTAGCGGCTAGCGGGGGAACAGATACGCAGTATTTT
abundance: -
v_gene: TRBV7-7
j_gene: TRBJ2-3
d_gene: TRBD2

CDR3aa: CASSFTGRSEQYF
CDR3nt: TGTGCCAGCAGTTTTACAGGAAGAAGCGAGCAGTACTTC
abundance: -
v_gene: TRBV28
j_gene: TRBJ2-7
d_gene: -

CDR3aa: CASSALAGGPSSYNEQFF
CDR3nt: TGTGCCAGTAGTGCACTAGCGGGAGGGCCGAGCTCCTACAATGAGCAGTTCTTC
abundance: -
v_gene: TRBV19
j_gene: TRBJ2-1
d_gene: TRBD2

CDR3aa: CASKGNSGEIYEQYF
CDR3nt: TGTGCCAGCAAAGGCAACTCGGGAGAGATATACGAGCAGTACTTC
abundance: -
v_gene: TRBV2
j_gene: TRBJ2-7
d_gene: -

CDR3aa: CASSSTGSAAYEQYF
CDR3nt: TGTGCCAGCAGCTCAACGGGGAGCGCCGCCTACGAGCAGTACTTC
abundance: -
v_gene: TRBV11-3
j_gene: TRBJ2-7
d_gene: -

CDR3aa: CASSLLNGWDTQYF
CDR3nt: TGTGCCAGCAGTTTATTGAACGGTTGGGATACGCAGTATTTT
abundance: -
v_gene: TRBV27
j_gene: TRBJ2-3
d_gene: -

CDR3aa: CASTPLGDTQYF
CDR3nt: TGTGCCAGCACCCCCCTCGGGGATACGCAGTATTTT
abundance: -
v_gene: TRBV12-3/TRBV12-4
j_gene: TRBJ2-3
d_gene: -

CDR3aa: CASSQSGSEKLFF
CDR3nt: TGTGCCAGCAGCCAGTCAGGTAGCGAAAAACTGTTTTTT
abundance: few
v_gene: TRBV3-1/TRBV3-2
j_gene: TRBJ1-4
d_gene: -

CDR3aa: CASSPTRQDYEQYF
CDR3nt: TGTGCCAGTAGCCCTACAAGGCAGGACTACGAGCAGTACTTC
abundance: -
v_gene: TRBV19
j_gene: TRBJ2-7
d_gene: -

CDR3aa: CASSRNPQETQYF
CDR3nt: TGCGCCAGCAGCCGGAACCCCCAAGAGACCCAGTACTTC
abundance: -
v_gene: TRBV5-1
j_gene: TRBJ2-5
d_gene: -

CDR3aa: CASRTTKLGTSANEQFF
CDR3nt: TGTGCCAGCAGGACGACGAAACTGGGGACTAGCGCCAATGAGCAGTTCTTC
abundance: -
v_gene: TRBV27
j_gene: TRBJ2-1
d_gene: TRBD2

CDR3aa: CASSLSPPDTQYF
CDR3nt: TGCGCCAGCAGCTTGTCCCCCCCAGATACGCAGTATTTT
abundance: once
v_gene: TRBV5-1
j_gene: TRBJ2-3
d_gene: -

CDR3aa: CASHHHGNNEQYF
CDR3nt: TGTGCCAGTCACCACCACGGTAACAACGAGCAGTACTTC
abundance: -
v_gene: TRBV6-5
j_gene: TRBJ2-7
d_gene: -

CDR3aa: CASNPLLRGISNTEAFF
CDR3nt: TGTGCCAGCAACCCACTTCTTAGGGGGATTTCAAACACTGAAGCTTTCTTT
abundance: -
v_gene: TRBV2
j_gene: TRBJ1-1
d_gene: -